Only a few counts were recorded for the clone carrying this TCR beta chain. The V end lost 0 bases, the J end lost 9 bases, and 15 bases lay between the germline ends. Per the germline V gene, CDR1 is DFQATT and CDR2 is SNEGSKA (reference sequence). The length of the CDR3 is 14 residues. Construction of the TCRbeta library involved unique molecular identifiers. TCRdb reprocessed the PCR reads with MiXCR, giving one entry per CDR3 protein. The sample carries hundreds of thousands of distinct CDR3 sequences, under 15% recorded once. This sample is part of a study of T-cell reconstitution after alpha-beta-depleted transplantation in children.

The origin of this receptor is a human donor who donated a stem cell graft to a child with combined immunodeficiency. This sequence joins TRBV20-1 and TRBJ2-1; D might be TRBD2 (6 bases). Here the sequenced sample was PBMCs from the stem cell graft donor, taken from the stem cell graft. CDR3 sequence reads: CSARDDTSPGEQFF. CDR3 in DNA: TGCAGTGCTAGAGATGATACTAGCCCCGGTGAGCAGTTCTTC.